These 9 T cell receptor beta chains share one sample of origin, sequenced in a study of beta chain features in type 1 diabetes. Study outcomes and limitations: TCRB CDR3 length was moderately but significantly reduced in all four CD4+ subsets of Type 1 diabetes patients.

No cognate antigen is known for these TCRs. The study reverse transcribed the entire isolated RNA, so it sequenced expressed TCRB transcripts. Assay: immunoSEQ multiplex PCR; the TCRdb copy retains only in-frame clones and omits some. The sample records over 150,000 clones, 10% being singletons. The sequenced sample was central memory CD4+ T cells from blood. The receptors here all came from a man under 40 with type 1 diabetes.

This clone was observed a handful of times. CDR3 loop: CASNLRLAGGEDTQYF. The DNA for the CDR3 is TGTGCCAGCAACCTAAGGTTGGCGGGAGGGGAAGATACGCAGTATTTT. The chain is built from TRBV7-2 and TRBJ2-3, with TRBD2 matching over 9 bases. Germline CDR1 is SGHTA and CDR2 is FQGNSA. The J segment lost 5 bases and the V segment lost 7 bases, leaving 13 bases of the junction unmatched. The CDR3 extends over 16 amino acids. Looking up the rest from reference TRBV7-2 and TRBJ2-3 gives the full variable domain: GAGVSQSPSNKVTEKGKDVELRCDPISGHTALYWYRQSLGQGLEFLIYFQGNSAPDKSGLPSDRFSAERTGGSVSTLTIQRTQQEDSAVYLCASNLRLAGGEDTQYFGPGTRLTVL.

This clone has more than one count but fewer than ten. This rearrangement joins TRBV7-8 to TRBJ2-4, with TRBD1 matching 7 bases. The CDR3 loop spans 11 amino acids. Germline CDR1 is SGHVS and CDR2 is FQNEAQ. V lost 5 bases, J lost 11 bases, and 3 bases stayed unmatched. As DNA, the CDR3 is TGTGCCAGCAGCCCCGACAGGGTTCAGTACTTC. It codes for CASSPDRVQYF.

The chain is built from TRBV7-2 and TRBJ1-4; D gene uncertain. Germline V gene data show CDR1 as SGHTA and CDR2 as FQGNSA. Trimming cost V 2 bases and J 7 bases, with 8 bases left between them. The CDR3 loop spans 13 amino acids. CDR3 sequence reads: CASSLSSVEKLFF. The CDR3 nucleotides are TGTGCCAGCAGCTTATCCTCCGTTGAAAAACTGTTTTTT.

This clone was observed a few times. V is TRBV25-1 and J is TRBJ2-6; tentatively, D is TRBD1 (6 bases). Trimming cost V 7 bases and J 2 bases, with 12 bases left between them. This CDR3 has 15 residues. Germline V gives CDR1 MGHDK, CDR2 SYGVNS. The CDR3 region has the DNA TGTGCCAGCATGGGGGCAGGGGCTGGGGCCAACGTCCTGACTTTC. Translating it yields CASMGAGAGANVLTF. Based on the CDR3 plus reference TRBV25-1 and TRBJ2-6, the full variable domain is EADIYQTPRYLVIGTGKKITLECSQTMGHDKMYWYQQDPGMELHLIHYSYGVNSTEKGDLSSESTVSRIRTEHFPLTLESARPSHTSQYLCASMGAGAGANVLTFGAGSRLTVL.

The chain recombines TRBV7-2 with TRBJ2-2, with D possibly being TRBD2 (5 bases). Trimming left V 5 bases short and J 6 bases short, with 10 bases between. This CDR3 has 13 amino acids. Germline lookup yields CDR1 SGHTA and CDR2 FQGNSA. The CDR3 loop reads CASSRERPGELFF. CDR3 nucleotides: TGTGCCAGCAGCAGGGAGAGGCCCGGGGAGCTGTTTTTT.

Only a few counts were recorded for this clone. The rearrangement links TRBV11-2 to TRBJ2-1; 12 bases agree with TRBD2. Germline V gene data show CDR1 as SGHAT and CDR2 as FQNNGV. The V segment lost 5 bases and the J segment 7 bases; nucleotides outside the gene matches: 9. The CDR3 loop spans 16 amino acids. The CDR3 here is CASSHPLAGGNNEQFF. The CDR3 DNA is TGTGCCAGCAGCCATCCCCTAGCGGGAGGGAATAATGAGCAGTTCTTC. Together with reference TRBV11-2 and TRBJ2-1, the CDR3 gives the full variable domain: EAGVAQSPRYKIIEKRQSVAFWCNPISGHATLYWYQQILGQGPKLLIQFQNNGVVDDSQLPKDRFSAERLKGVDSTLKIQPAKLEDSAVYLCASSHPLAGGNNEQFFGPGTRLTVL.

The chain joins TRBV11-3 to TRBJ2-1; tentative D call: TRBD2 (5 bases). Germline lookup yields CDR1 SGHNT and CDR2 YENEEA. This CDR3 comprises 14 residues. The ends were cut back, 5 bases at V and 3 bases at J, with 11 bases in the middle. The chain's CDR3 is CASSPAENYNEQFF. The CDR3 DNA is TGTGCCAGCAGCCCAGCGGAAAACTACAATGAGCAGTTCTTC.

This clone came up a few times. The rearrangement links TRBV29-1 to TRBJ2-3; no reliable D call. Trimming removed 5 bases from V and 0 bases from J, with 9 bases in between. There are 13 residues in the CDR3. Germline CDR1 and CDR2: SQVTM and ANQGSEA. The CDR3 protein is CSVCTTSTDTQYF. CDR3 DNA: TGCAGCGTTTGCACTACTAGCACAGATACGCAGTATTTT.

This clone was seen more than once but under ten times. This chain joins TRBV6-1 and TRBJ2-7; TRBD2 is a possible D gene (6 bases). Germline CDR1 MNHNS, CDR2 SASEGT. The V end was cut by 7 bases, the J end by 5 bases, with 15 bases between. The CDR3 loop spans 13 amino acids. CDR3 loop: CASTRGTTDEQYF. In DNA form, the CDR3 reads TGTGCCAGCACTCGCGGGACCACGGACGAGCAGTACTTC.